This T cell receptor (beta chain) was recorded in a study of a mutant IDH1 vaccine in newly diagnosed glioma. Study information: Patients arrived already treated with radiotherapy, temozolomide, or both, most having had both.

As to time point: baseline, week 1 (first vaccination visit). Treatment indicated: pre-vaccination baseline after standard-of-care therapy. Method: immunoSEQ multiplex PCR; TCRdb's copy keeps in-frame clones and lacks some. The sample contains about 92,000 clones, 80% of which appear only once. CDR3 length: 15 residues. From germline, CDR1 is SGHTA and CDR2 FQGNSA. Trimming at V came to 7 bases and at J to 5 bases, leaving 11 bases not matched to a gene. The TCR sequence derives from a man aged 40-55 years with glioma. Sample: PBMCs, taken from a glioma patient treated with radiotherapy, temozolomide or both. J is TRBJ1-5 and V is TRBV7-2, with 7 nucleotides matching TRBD1. DNA of the CDR3: TGTGCCAGCACGTCGATCGGCAGGGGGGATCAGCCCCAGCATTTT. It yields the protein CASTSIGRGDQPQHF.